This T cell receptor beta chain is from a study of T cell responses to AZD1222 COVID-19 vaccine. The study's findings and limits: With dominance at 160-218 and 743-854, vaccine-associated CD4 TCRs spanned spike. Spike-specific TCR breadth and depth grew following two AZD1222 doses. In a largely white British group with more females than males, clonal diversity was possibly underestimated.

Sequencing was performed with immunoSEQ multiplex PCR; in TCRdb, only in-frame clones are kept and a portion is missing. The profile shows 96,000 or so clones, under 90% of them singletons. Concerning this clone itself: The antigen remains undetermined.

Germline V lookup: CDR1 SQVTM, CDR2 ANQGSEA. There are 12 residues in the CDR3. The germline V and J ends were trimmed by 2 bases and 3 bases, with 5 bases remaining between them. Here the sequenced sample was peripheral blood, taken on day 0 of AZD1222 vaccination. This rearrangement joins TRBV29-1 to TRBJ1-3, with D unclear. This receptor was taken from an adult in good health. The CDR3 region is CSVETDGNTIYF. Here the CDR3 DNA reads TGCAGCGTTGAAACCGATGGAAACACCATATATTTT.